Below, 31 T cell receptor beta chains from the same sample are listed, as sequenced in a study of T-cell reconstitution after alpha-beta-depleted transplantation in children. TCRbeta library preparation incorporated unique molecular identifiers. TCRdb re-analysed the PCR reads in MiXCR, keeping a single row per CDR3 protein. The table lists 250,000 or so distinct CDR3 sequences, roughly a quarter of them singletons. The material sequenced was PBMCs, mostly from graft donor cells, taken 360 days after TCRalphabeta/CD19-depleted stem cell transplant. The receptors originated from a female patient aged 2-9 years who had a stem cell transplant for congenital amegakaryocytic thrombocytopenia, so the T cells may come from the graft donor.

The V gene is TRBV7-2, the J gene TRBJ2-3, with D perhaps matching TRBD2 (6 bases). V lost 5 bases and J lost 4, with 16 bases in between. The V gene's germline CDR1 is SGHTA and CDR2 FQGNSA. The CDR3 is 15 residues long. CDR3 region: CASSIVGGDADTQYF. DNA of the CDR3: TGTGCCAGCAGCATAGTGGGGGGAGACGCAGATACGCAGTATTTT.

In its sample, this clonotype was seen many times. This rearrangement joins TRBV12-3 or TRBV12-4 to TRBJ2-1; D is possibly TRBD1 or TRBD2 (6 bases each). The CDR3 spans 15 residues. Trimming cost V 3 bases and J 5 bases, with 14 bases left between them. The CDR3 region is CASSFGGSRDNEQFF. CDR3 DNA: TGTGCCAGCAGTTTCGGGGGCAGTAGAGACAATGAGCAGTTCTTC.

This chain connects TRBV20-1 to TRBJ2-3, with D maybe TRBD2 (6 bases). V shed 3 bases and J shed 2 bases, with 15 bases lying between them. CDR1 DFQATT and CDR2 SNEGSKA come from the germline V gene (reference sequence). The CDR3 runs 15 residues. DNA for the CDR3: TGCAGTGCTAGTCGCGGGGCCCGCCTCACAGATACGCAGTATTTT. It is translated as CSASRGARLTDTQYF.

This clonotype was seen repeatedly, ten times or more. V usage is TRBV2 and J usage is TRBJ2-7; no clear D. There are 11 residues in the CDR3. The V end lost 6 bases, the J end lost 6 bases, and 9 bases lay between the germline ends. CDR1 and CDR2 from the germline V gene are SNHLY and FYNNEI. CDR3 sequence: CASRDLREQYF. The CDR3 nucleotides are TGTGCCAGCAGGGACCTACGCGAGCAGTACTTC.

The chain joins TRBV4-3 to TRBJ1-2; 7 bases fit TRBD1. CDR1 LGHNA and CDR2 YSLEER come from the germline V gene. V trimming: 3 bases; J trimming: 4 bases; junction bases outside the gene matches: 5. There are 14 residues in the CDR3. CDR3 sequence (DNA): TGCGCCAGCAGCCATCGCCGGGACAGCTATGGCTACACCTTC. Translating gives CASSHRRDSYGYTF.

V and J are TRBV15 and TRBJ2-2; 8 bases align to TRBD2. CDR3 length: 16 residues. The germline V gene encodes CDR1 LNHNV and CDR2 YYDKDF (reference sequence). V gave up 0 bases and J gave up 2 bases; unmatched junction bases: 2. The CDR3 sequence is CATSRDRTSNTGELFF. The CDR3 DNA is TGTGCCACCAGCAGAGATCGGACTAGCAACACCGGGGAGCTGTTTTTT.

The chain couples TRBV25-1 to TRBJ2-1; tentatively, D is TRBD1 or TRBD2 (5 bases each). Between the trimmed V and J ends, which lost 4 bases and 7 bases, there was a span of 8 bases. Looked up from germline, CDR1 is MGHDK and CDR2 is SYGVNS. The CDR3 is made up of 12 amino acids. The CDR3 sequence is CASSGDGNEQFF. In DNA, the CDR3 is TGTGCCAGCAGTGGGGACGGAAATGAGCAGTTCTTC.

Written as DNA, the CDR3 is TGTGCCAGCAGTCCTAGTATCGAAAGCAGGACTGAAGCTTTCTTT. Protein sequence: CASSPSIESRTEAFF. V and J are TRBV12-3 or TRBV12-4 and TRBJ1-1; D gene uncertain. Trimming stripped 5 bases from V and 5 bases from J, with 18 bases between. This CDR3 contains 15 residues.

This clonotype was counted a few times. The gene calls are TRBV2 and TRBJ2-4; D perhaps matches TRBD2 (6 bases). Germline CDR1 and CDR2: SNHLY and FYNNEI. V lost 1 base, J lost 7 bases, and 11 bases lay in between. This CDR3 comprises 14 residues. The CDR3 nucleotides are TGTGCCAGCAGTGAAGGACTAGTGGGGAACATTCAGTACTTC. As protein: CASSEGLVGNIQYF.

The chain uses TRBV12-3 or TRBV12-4 and TRBJ1-6, with no clear D. The CDR3 extends over 13 amino acids. V gave up 6 bases and J gave up 10 bases, with 13 bases separating them. DNA for the CDR3: TGTGCCAGCAGCTACAGCCTAAGGTCACCCCTCCACTTT. Translating it yields CASSYSLRSPLHF.

This chain connects TRBV18 to TRBJ2-3; D gene uncertain. The CDR3 has 12 residues. The ends were cut back, 4 bases at V and 4 bases at J, with 6 bases in the middle. CDR1 is KGHSH, CDR2 LQKENI, per germline. The CDR3 coding sequence is TGTGCCAGCTCACGTTCCTCAGATACGCAGTATTTT. Amino acids: CASSRSSDTQYF.

This clonotype was detected many times. The chain recombines TRBV29-1 with TRBJ1-5; 7 bases are shared with TRBD1. The V and J ends lost 7 bases and 4 bases, in that order; junction bases with no gene match: 10. This CDR3 is built from 14 residues. Germline V lookup: CDR1 SQVTM, CDR2 ANQGSEA. For the CDR3, the DNA is TGCAGCGCCGGAACAGGGGTCCCTAATCAGCCCCAGCATTTT. Translation: CSAGTGVPNQPQHF. The complete variable domain, with remaining parts taken from reference TRBV29-1 and TRBJ1-5, reads SAVISQKPSRDICQRGTSLTIQCQVDSQVTMMFWYRQQPGQSLTLIATANQGSEATYESGFVIDKFPISRPNLTFSTLTVSNMSPEDSSIYLCSAGTGVPNQPQHFGDGTRLSIL.

This clonotype was observed a few times. The V call is TRBV7-2, the J call TRBJ1-5; tentative D call: TRBD1 (5 bases). This CDR3 is built from 15 residues. Germline CDR1 SGHTA, CDR2 FQGNSA. The ends were cut back, 1 base at V and 1 base at J, with 8 bases in the middle. CDR3 sequence reads: CASSLVGESNQPQHF. The CDR3 DNA sequence: TGTGCCAGCAGCTTAGTAGGGGAAAGCAATCAGCCCCAGCATTTT. Looking up the rest from reference TRBV7-2 and TRBJ1-5 gives the full variable domain: GAGVSQSPSNKVTEKGKDVELRCDPISGHTALYWYRQSLGQGLEFLIYFQGNSAPDKSGLPSDRFSAERTGGSVSTLTIQRTQQEDSAVYLCASSLVGESNQPQHFGDGTRLSIL.

CDR3 amino acids: CATSDPDRPYEQYF. The CDR3 DNA reads as TGTGCCACCAGTGATCCGGACAGGCCCTACGAGCAGTACTTC. The V and J genes are TRBV24-1 and TRBJ2-7; 7 bases fit TRBD1. Germline CDR1 is KGHDR and CDR2 is SFDVKD. Trimming at V came to 3 bases and at J to 2 bases, leaving 3 bases not matched to a gene. The CDR3 length is 14 residues.

This clonotype has a single count. V gene TRBV12-3 or TRBV12-4 combines with J gene TRBJ1-2, with 7 bases aligning to TRBD1. The CDR3 is made up of 14 amino acids. V gave up 5 bases and J gave up 2 bases; unmatched junction bases: 5. The CDR3 sequence is CASSPGTENYGYTF. DNA of the CDR3: TGTGCCAGCAGTCCGGGGACAGAAAACTATGGCTACACCTTC.

This chain connects TRBV20-1 to TRBJ2-3; D call uncertain. CDR1 is DFQATT and CDR2 is SNEGSKA in the germline V gene (reference sequence). V was pared by 1 base and J by 4 bases, with 9 bases between. This CDR3 comprises 13 residues. The CDR3 here is CSARADTADTQYF. CDR3 nucleotide sequence: TGCAGTGCTAGAGCTGATACGGCAGATACGCAGTATTTT.

The rearrangement joins TRBV7-2 to TRBJ2-1, with 12 bases that match TRBD2. CDR1 and CDR2 from the germline V gene are SGHTA and FQGNSA. This CDR3 comprises 15 residues. V lost 1 base and J lost 13; bases outside the gene matches: 8. CDR3 bases: TGTGCCAGCAGCTTAGTTCTAGCGGGGGGGACGGCCCAGTTCTTC. It translates to CASSLVLAGGTAQFF. The full variable domain, with the rest looked up from reference TRBV7-2 and TRBJ2-1, is GAGVSQSPSNKVTEKGKDVELRCDPISGHTALYWYRQSLGQGLEFLIYFQGNSAPDKSGLPSDRFSAERTGGSVSTLTIQRTQQEDSAVYLCASSLVLAGGTAQFFGPGTRLTVL.

The chain uses TRBV20-1 and TRBJ2-7; 13 bases match TRBD2. The CDR3 extends over 12 amino acids. Germline CDR1 reads DFQATT; CDR2 reads SNEGSKA (reference sequence). The CDR3 here is CRATSGRGEQYF. The CDR3 DNA reads TGCAGGGCAACTAGCGGGAGGGGCGAGCAGTACTTC.

The chain recombines TRBV2 with TRBJ1-2, with D hard to call. The CDR3 sequence is 12 residues long. V lost 8 bases, J lost 4 bases, and 11 bases lay in between. Germline CDR1 reads SNHLY; CDR2 reads FYNNEI. CDR3 sequence reads: CASASVGYGYTF. DNA of the CDR3: TGTGCCAGCGCTTCAGTAGGCTATGGCTACACCTTC.

The genes are TRBV6-1 and TRBJ2-7; D remains unclear. The germline CDR1 and CDR2 sequences are MNHNS and SASEGT. Trimming shortened V by 6 bases and J by 6 bases, and 21 bases separated the two germline ends. The CDR3 is made up of 15 amino acids. CDR3 sequence reads: CASRSHAGPISEQYF. The CDR3 DNA follows: TGTGCCAGCAGATCCCATGCAGGCCCCATCTCCGAGCAGTACTTC.

This clonotype was counted between two and nine times. The chain joins TRBV7-2 to TRBJ2-7; 8 bases map to TRBD2. Germline lookup yields CDR1 SGHTA and CDR2 FQGNSA. This CDR3 comprises 17 residues. J gave up 0 bases and V 3 bases, and 10 bases lay outside the gene matches. CDR3 DNA: TGTGCCAGCAGCTTGGCTCTAGCGGGTTTTATCTCCTACGAGCAGTACTTC. Residues: CASSLALAGFISYEQYF.

CDR3 protein: CSAGGGQASGNTIYF. CDR3 sequence (DNA): TGCAGTGCTGGGGGGGGACAGGCCTCTGGAAACACCATATATTTT. This chain links TRBV20-1 with TRBJ1-3, with TRBD1 matching 8 bases. Germline values: CDR1 DFQATT, CDR2 SNEGSKA (reference sequence). The CDR3 runs to 15 residues. V shed 5 bases, J shed 0 bases, and the junction held 6 bases outside the gene matches.

This chain links TRBV2 with TRBJ1-1; no firm D call. Trimming took 2 bases from V and 0 from J, leaving 7 bases between them. The germline V gene encodes CDR1 SNHLY and CDR2 FYNNEI. This CDR3 has 14 residues. In DNA form, the CDR3 reads TGTGCCAGCAGTGAACGGCGTTTGAACACTGAAGCTTTCTTT. This translates into CASSERRLNTEAFF.

This rearrangement joins TRBV5-1 to TRBJ2-7; 12 bases agree with TRBD2. Germline V gene data show CDR1 as SGHRS and CDR2 as YFSETQ. This CDR3 comprises 18 residues. Trimming at V came to 0 bases and at J to 5 bases, leaving 12 bases not matched to a gene. The CDR3 sequence: CASSLGLGLAGGPNEQYF. The CDR3, as DNA: TGCGCCAGCAGCTTGGGCTTGGGGCTAGCGGGAGGGCCGAACGAGCAGTACTTC.

The chain employs TRBV12-3 or TRBV12-4 and TRBJ1-5; tentatively, D is TRBD1 (6 bases). There are 17 residues in the CDR3. The V and J ends lost 3 bases and 1 base respectively, with 16 bases between them. The CDR3 here is CASSLVGGEVSNQPQHF. CDR3 sequence (DNA): TGTGCCAGCAGTTTGGTGGGGGGCGAGGTAAGCAATCAGCCCCAGCATTTT.

This clonotype was seen only a few times. The CDR3 reads CSVYRDRESYEQYF. The CDR3 bases are TGCAGCGTATACCGGGACAGGGAGTCCTACGAGCAGTACTTC. The gene calls are TRBV20-1 and TRBJ2-7, with 9 bases that match TRBD1. Per the germline V gene, CDR1 is DFQATT and CDR2 is SNEGSKA (reference sequence). CDR3 length: 14 amino acids.

The chain couples TRBV5-5 to TRBJ1-4; D call uncertain. Trimming left V 2 bases short and J 4 bases short, with 9 bases between. The CDR3 runs to 14 residues. Germline lookup yields CDR1 SGHKS and CDR2 YYEKEE (reference sequence). This chain's CDR3 is CASSFRDDNEKLFF. The CDR3 DNA sequence: TGTGCCAGCAGCTTCAGAGATGATAATGAAAAACTGTTTTTT.

This clonotype was found a few times. This sequence joins TRBV28 and TRBJ1-5; D is undetermined. V lost 2 bases and J 0 bases, leaving 8 bases between the germline ends. Germline loops: CDR1 MDHEN, CDR2 SYDVKM. CDR3 length: 15 amino acids. As DNA, the CDR3 is TGTGCCAGCAGTTTAAGCGCGGATAGCAATCAGCCCCAGCATTTT. This codes for CASSLSADSNQPQHF.

This clonotype has only a few counts. V and J are TRBV7-1 and TRBJ2-6; 9 bases line up with TRBD1. TRBV7-1 is marked as an open reading frame, function uncertain. CDR3 length equals 22 residues. The J segment lost 0 bases and the V segment lost 3 bases, leaving 18 bases of the junction unmatched. Here the CDR3 reads CASSSDVPGQGLRSSGANVLTF. In nucleotides, the CDR3 is TGTGCCAGCAGCTCCGATGTCCCGGGACAGGGTTTGAGGAGCTCTGGGGCCAACGTCCTGACTTTC.

The chain uses TRBV10-3 and TRBJ1-4, with a weak D call TRBD1 (5 bases). V shed 4 bases and J shed 3 bases, with 9 bases lying between them. Germline CDR1 is ENHRY and CDR2 is SYGVKD. The CDR3 runs 14 residues. CDR3 amino acids: CAISAGLANEKLFF. The CDR3 bases are TGTGCCATCAGTGCAGGGTTAGCTAATGAAAAACTGTTTTTT.

This clonotype appeared many times. The chain joins TRBV6-2 or TRBV6-3 to TRBJ2-7; 12 bases agree with TRBD2. The germline V gene has CDR1 MNHEY and CDR2 SVGEGT. CDR3 length: 14 amino acids. The J segment lost 6 bases and the V segment lost 2 bases, leaving 2 bases of the junction unmatched. The CDR3 sequence: CASSYGLAGSEQYF. The CDR3 region has the DNA TGTGCCAGCAGTTACGGACTAGCGGGATCCGAGCAGTACTTC.